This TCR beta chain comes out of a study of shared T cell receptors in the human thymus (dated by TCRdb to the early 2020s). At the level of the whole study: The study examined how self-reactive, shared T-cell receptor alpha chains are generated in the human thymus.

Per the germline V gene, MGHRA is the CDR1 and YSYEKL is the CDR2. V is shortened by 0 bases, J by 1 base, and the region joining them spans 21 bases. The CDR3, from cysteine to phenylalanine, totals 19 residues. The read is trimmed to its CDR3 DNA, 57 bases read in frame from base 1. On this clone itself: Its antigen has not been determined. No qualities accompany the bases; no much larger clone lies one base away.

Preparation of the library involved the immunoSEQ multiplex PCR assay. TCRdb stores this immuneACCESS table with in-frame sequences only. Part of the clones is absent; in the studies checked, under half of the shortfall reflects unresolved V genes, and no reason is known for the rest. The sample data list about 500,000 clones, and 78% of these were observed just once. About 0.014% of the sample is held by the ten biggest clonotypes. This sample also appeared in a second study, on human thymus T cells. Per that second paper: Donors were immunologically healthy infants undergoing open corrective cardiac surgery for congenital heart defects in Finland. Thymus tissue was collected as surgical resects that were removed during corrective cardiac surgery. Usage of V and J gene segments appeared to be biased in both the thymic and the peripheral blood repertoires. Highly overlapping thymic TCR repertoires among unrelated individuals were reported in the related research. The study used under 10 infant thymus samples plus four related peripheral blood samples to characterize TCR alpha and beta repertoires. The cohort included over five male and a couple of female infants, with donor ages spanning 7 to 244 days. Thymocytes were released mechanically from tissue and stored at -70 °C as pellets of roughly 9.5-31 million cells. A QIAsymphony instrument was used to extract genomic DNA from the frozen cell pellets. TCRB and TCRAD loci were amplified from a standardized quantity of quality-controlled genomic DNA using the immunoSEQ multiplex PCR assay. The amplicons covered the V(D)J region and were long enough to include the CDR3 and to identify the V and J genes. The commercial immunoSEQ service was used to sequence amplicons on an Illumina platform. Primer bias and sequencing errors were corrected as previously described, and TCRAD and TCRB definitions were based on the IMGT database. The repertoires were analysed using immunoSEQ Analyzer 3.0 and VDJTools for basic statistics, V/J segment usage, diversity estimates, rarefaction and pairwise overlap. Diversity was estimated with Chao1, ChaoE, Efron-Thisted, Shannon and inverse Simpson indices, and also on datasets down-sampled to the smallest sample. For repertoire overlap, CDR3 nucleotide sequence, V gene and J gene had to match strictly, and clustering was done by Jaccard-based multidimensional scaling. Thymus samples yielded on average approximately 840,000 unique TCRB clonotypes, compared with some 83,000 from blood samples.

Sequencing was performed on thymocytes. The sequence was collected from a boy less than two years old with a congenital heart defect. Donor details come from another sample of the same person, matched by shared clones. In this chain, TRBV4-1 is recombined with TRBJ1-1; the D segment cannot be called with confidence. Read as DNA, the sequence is TGCGCCAGCAGCCAAGAGGGTATGGGTCTCGTCGGCGGGAACACTGAAGCTTTCTTT. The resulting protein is CASSQEGMGLVGGNTEAFF.